The TCR beta chain under discussion was sequenced for a study of blood T cell repertoires in COVID-19. The overall study: Nucleic acid was either cDNA or gDNA, and it came from T cells, B-cell-depleted T cells, or PBMCs.

The table came from immunoSEQ multiplex PCR; TCRdb's copy has only in-frame clones and leaves some out. This repertoire shows about 360,000 clones, about 90% found once; its top ten account for around 1.3%. The CDR3 totals 15 residues. V gave up 7 bases and J gave up 2 bases; unmatched junction bases: 10. In germline, CDR1 is LNHDA, CDR2 SQIVND (reference sequence). This clonotype originated in a man aged 25 to 40 who had recovered from COVID-19. The sequencing input was PBMCs or T cells enriched from blood (not recorded which). This chain joins TRBV19 and TRBJ1-2, with 7 bases matching TRBD1. The CDR3, as DNA: TGTGCCAGTATGATTAAACAGGGGTCGAACTATGGCTACACCTTC. Protein product: CASMIKQGSNYGYTF. Using reference TRBV19 and TRBJ1-2 for the parts outside the CDR3, the full variable domain is DGGITQSPKYLFRKEGQNVTLSCEQNLNHDAMYWYRQDPGQGLRLIYYSQIVNDFQKGDIAEGYSVSREKKESFPLTVTSAQKNPTAFYLCASMIKQGSNYGYTFGSGTRLTVV.